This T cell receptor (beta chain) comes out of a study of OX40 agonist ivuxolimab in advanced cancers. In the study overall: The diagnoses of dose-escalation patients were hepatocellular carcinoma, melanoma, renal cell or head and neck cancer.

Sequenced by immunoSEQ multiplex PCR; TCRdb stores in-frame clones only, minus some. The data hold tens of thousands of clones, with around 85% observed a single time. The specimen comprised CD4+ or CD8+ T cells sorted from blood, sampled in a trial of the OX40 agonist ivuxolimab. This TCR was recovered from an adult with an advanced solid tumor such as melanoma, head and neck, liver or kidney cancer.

DNA of the CDR3: TGTGCCAGCAGCTTGGGGACAGGAAAAGTAGATACGCAGTATTTT. Translated: CASSLGTGKVDTQYF. This chain uses TRBV7-6 with TRBJ2-3, with 8 bases fitting TRBD1. Germline CDR1 and CDR2: SGHVS and FNYEAQ. The CDR3 spans 15 residues. With 3 bases clipped from V and 5 bases from J, the junction kept 7 bases outside the gene matches.